The clone carrying this T cell receptor (beta chain) was detected only a few times. What it binds is unknown. This entry is derived from a study of T-cell memory formation after mild COVID-19. Findings and limits, study-wide: CD4+ clones that contracted lay mainly in CM and EM; CD8+ ones lay in EMRA. CD4/CD8 balance characterized clones contracting day 15 to 85, and CD4+ skew characterized later expanders.

TCR alpha and TCR beta cDNA libraries with sample barcodes and UMIs came from 5'RACE using constant-segment primers. TCRdb ran MiXCR on the 5' RACE reads and lists one entry per CDR3 protein. The table shows about 110,000 distinct CDR3 sequences, with roughly 20% occurring only once. This TCR was sampled from a man between 18 and 35 years old who had mild COVID-19 (a few samples of this study predate the infection). Cell type and time point are not known. Sample: PBMCs or a T cell subset sorted from them (not recorded which).

CDR3 DNA: TGTGCCAGCACCCCGACGGTGCGGGTCACTGAAGCTTTCTTT. As protein: CASTPTVRVTEAFF. The gene calls are TRBV5-5 and TRBJ1-1; no clear D. The V gene's germline CDR1 is SGHKS and CDR2 YYEKEE (reference sequence). CDR3 size: 14 residues. V was trimmed by 6 bases and J by 4 bases, leaving 16 bases between them.